This T cell receptor (beta chain) was sequenced in a study of response to subunit inactivated influenza vaccine. TCRdb ran MiXCR on the RT-PCR reads and lists one entry per CDR3 protein. The sample consists of around 650,000 distinct CDR3 sequences, approximately 14% of them appearing once. Whole-study findings and limits: Each seasonal flu vaccination may recruit only limited new T cells, authors suggested.

Germline V gene sequence: CDR1 SGHDT, CDR2 YYEEEE. V was pared by 3 bases and J by 4 bases, with 15 bases between. The CDR3 contains 15 residues. This clonotype has a handful of counts. The target antigen is unknown. The sequencing used PBMCs from blood, collected roughly 12 days after vaccination. This TCR came from a man aged 50-60 years who received an inactivated influenza vaccine. This rearrangement joins TRBV5-6 to TRBJ2-3; weak D call: TRBD2 (6 bases). CDR3 sequence reads: CASSSLLAGADTQYF. The DNA of the CDR3 is TGTGCCAGCAGCTCCCTACTAGCCGGAGCAGATACGCAGTATTTT. Filled out from reference TRBV5-6 and TRBJ2-3, the complete variable domain reads DAGVTQSPTHLIKTRGQQVTLRCSPKSGHDTVSWYQQALGQGPQFIFQYYEEEERQRGNFPDRFSGHQFPNYSSELNVNALLLGDSALYLCASSSLLAGADTQYFGPGTRLTVL.